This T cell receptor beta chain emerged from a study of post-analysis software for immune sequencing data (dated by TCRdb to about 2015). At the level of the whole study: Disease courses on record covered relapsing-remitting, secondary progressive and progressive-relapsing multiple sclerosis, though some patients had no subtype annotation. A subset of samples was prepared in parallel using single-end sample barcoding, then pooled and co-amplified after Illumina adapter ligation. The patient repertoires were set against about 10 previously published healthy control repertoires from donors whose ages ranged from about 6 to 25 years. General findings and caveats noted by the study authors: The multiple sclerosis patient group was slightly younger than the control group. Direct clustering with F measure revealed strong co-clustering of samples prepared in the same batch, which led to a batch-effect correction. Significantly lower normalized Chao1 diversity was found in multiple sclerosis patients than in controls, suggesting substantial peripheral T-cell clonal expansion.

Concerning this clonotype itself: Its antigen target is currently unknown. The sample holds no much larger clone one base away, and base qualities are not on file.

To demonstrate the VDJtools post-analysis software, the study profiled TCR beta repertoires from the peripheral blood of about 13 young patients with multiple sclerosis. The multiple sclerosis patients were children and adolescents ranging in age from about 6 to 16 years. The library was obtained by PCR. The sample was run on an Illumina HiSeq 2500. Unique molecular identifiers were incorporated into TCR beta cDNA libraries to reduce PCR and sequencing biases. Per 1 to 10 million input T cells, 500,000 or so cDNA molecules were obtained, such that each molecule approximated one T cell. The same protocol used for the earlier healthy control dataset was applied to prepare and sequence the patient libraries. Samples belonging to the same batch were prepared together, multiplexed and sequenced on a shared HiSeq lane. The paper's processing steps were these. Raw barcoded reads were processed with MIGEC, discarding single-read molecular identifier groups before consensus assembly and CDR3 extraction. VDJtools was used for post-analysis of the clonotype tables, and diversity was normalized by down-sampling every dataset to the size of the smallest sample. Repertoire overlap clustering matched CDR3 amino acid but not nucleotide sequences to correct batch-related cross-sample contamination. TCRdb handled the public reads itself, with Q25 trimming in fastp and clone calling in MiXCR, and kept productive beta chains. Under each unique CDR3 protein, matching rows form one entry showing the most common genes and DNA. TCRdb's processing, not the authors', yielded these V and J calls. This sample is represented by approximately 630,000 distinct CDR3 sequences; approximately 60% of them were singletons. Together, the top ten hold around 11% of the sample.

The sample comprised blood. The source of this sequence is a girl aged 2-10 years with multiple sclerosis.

The nucleotide sequence reads TGTGCCAGCAGCGCTCCGGGGGGCTCACTGAGTAGCACAGATACGCAGTATTTT. This is translated as CASSAPGGSLSSTDTQYF. The sequence links TRBV7-2 to TRBJ2-3; tentative D gene TRBD2, with 7 bases matching. V is reduced by 5 bases and J by 0 bases, leaving a spacing of 21 bases between them. The germline V gene provides CDR1 SGHTA and CDR2 FQGNSA. The CDR3 sequence holds 18 residues, the cysteine and phenylalanine included. The kept DNA is CDR3 alone, 54 bases in frame from the first base.